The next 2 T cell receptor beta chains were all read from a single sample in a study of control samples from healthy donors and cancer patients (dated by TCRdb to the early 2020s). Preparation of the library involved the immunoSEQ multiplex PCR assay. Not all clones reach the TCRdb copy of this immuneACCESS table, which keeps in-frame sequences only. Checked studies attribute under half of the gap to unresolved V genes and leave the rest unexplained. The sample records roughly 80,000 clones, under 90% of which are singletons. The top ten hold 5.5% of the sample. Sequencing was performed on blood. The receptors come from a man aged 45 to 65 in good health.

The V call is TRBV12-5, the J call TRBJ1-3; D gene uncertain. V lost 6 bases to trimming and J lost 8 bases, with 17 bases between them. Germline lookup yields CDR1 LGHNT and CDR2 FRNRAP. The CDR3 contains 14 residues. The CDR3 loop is CASGHSGRRDTIYF. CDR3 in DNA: TGTGCTAGTGGCCATTCGGGAAGGCGGGACACCATATATTTT.

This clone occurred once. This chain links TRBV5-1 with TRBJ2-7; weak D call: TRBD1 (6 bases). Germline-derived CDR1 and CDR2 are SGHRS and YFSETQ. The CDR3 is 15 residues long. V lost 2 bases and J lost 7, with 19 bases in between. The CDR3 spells CASSFPGQGPEEQYF. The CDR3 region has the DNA TGCGCCAGCAGCTTCCCGGGACAAGGACCGGAGGAGCAGTACTTC.